Listed here are 18 T cell receptor beta chains from one sample, sequenced in a study of T cells in localized non-small cell lung cancer. Method: immunoSEQ multiplex PCR; TCRdb's copy keeps in-frame clones and lacks some. The table shows under 100,000 clones, with around 89% occurring only once. This sample comprised peripheral blood, obtained before any cancer treatment. The receptors shown here come from a woman between 35 and 75 years old with stage I squamous cell lung carcinoma.

The chain has TRBV30 and TRBJ2-7; 7 bases are a match to TRBD1. The length of the CDR3 is 14 residues. V dropped 4 bases and J dropped 2; count of bases not matched to a gene: 8. Germline V gene sequence: CDR1 GTSNPN, CDR2 SVGIG (reference sequence). The CDR3 loop reads CAWTPGTATYEQYF. For the CDR3, the DNA is TGTGCCTGGACCCCCGGGACAGCTACCTACGAGCAGTACTTC.

As DNA, the CDR3 is TGTGCCTGGAGGGGGGGTCGTAGGCCGAAATACACCGGGGAGCTGTTTTTT. It is translated as CAWRGGRRPKYTGELFF. V and J are TRBV30 and TRBJ2-2, with D tentatively TRBD2 (6 bases). With 3 bases removed from V and 3 bases from J, the gap between germline ends came to 20 bases. From germline, CDR1 is GTSNPN and CDR2 SVGIG (reference sequence). The CDR3 length is 17 residues.

The CDR3 region has the DNA TGTGCCAGTAGGATAACGGGGGCAGTGAATACGCAGTATTTT. Its protein product is CASRITGAVNTQYF. This sequence joins TRBV19 and TRBJ2-3; D tentatively reads TRBD1 or TRBD2 (6 bases each). The V and J ends lost 6 bases and 7 bases respectively, with 17 bases between them. CDR1 is LNHDA, CDR2 SQIVND, per germline (reference sequence). The CDR3 is 14 amino acids. Full variable domain (remainder filled in from reference TRBV19 and TRBJ2-3): DGGITQSPKYLFRKEGQNVTLSCEQNLNHDAMYWYRQDPGQGLRLIYYSQIVNDFQKGDIAEGYSVSREKKESFPLTVTSAQKNPTAFYLCASRITGAVNTQYFGPGTRLTVL.

The chain joins TRBV2 to TRBJ1-1; D gene ambiguous. Between the trimmed V and J ends, which lost 6 bases and 0 bases, there was a span of 8 bases. The CDR3 consists of 13 residues. Germline lookup yields CDR1 SNHLY and CDR2 FYNNEI. CDR3 loop: CASRVLMNTEAFF. CDR3 bases: TGTGCCAGCAGGGTTCTCATGAACACTGAAGCTTTCTTT.

The count of this clone is one. The genes are TRBV7-3 and TRBJ2-1, with TRBD1 as a possible D gene (5 bases). Germline loops: CDR1 SGHTA, CDR2 FQGTGA. The length of the CDR3 is 16 residues. Trimming pared 2 bases from V and 0 bases from J, leaving 11 bases between. The CDR3 spells CASSLGRTFSYNEQFF. The CDR3 DNA reads as TGTGCCAGCAGCTTAGGCAGGACATTCTCCTACAATGAGCAGTTCTTC.

The chain joins TRBV11-2 to TRBJ1-2; 8 bases align to TRBD1. This CDR3 contains 15 residues. The germline gives CDR1 SGHAT, CDR2 FQNNGV. V was pared by 0 bases and J by 8 bases, with 8 bases of the junction left unmatched. DNA for the CDR3: TGTGCCAGCAGCTTAGAACCGGCAGGGGGCCACGGCTACACCTTC. This sequence encodes CASSLEPAGGHGYTF.

CDR3 DNA sequence: TGTGCCAGCAGCTTGTCCCCAGCGGGGGAGGGTGAGCAGTTCTTC. This gives the protein CASSLSPAGEGEQFF. V usage is TRBV5-8 and J usage is TRBJ2-1; 8 nucleotides match TRBD2. The germline gives CDR1 SGHTS, CDR2 YDEGEE. The CDR3 is 15 amino acids. The V and J ends lost 1 base and 9 bases, in that order; junction bases with no gene match: 9.

The rearrangement uses TRBV19 and TRBJ1-2, with D possibly being TRBD1 (5 bases). This CDR3 is built from 13 residues. V lost 4 bases to trimming and J lost 9 bases, with 15 bases between them. CDR1 and CDR2 (germline): LNHDA, SQIVND (reference sequence). The CDR3 spells CASSRQAGRSYTF. In DNA form, the CDR3 reads TGTGCCAGTAGTAGACAAGCAGGGAGAAGCTACACCTTC.

The CDR3 nucleotides are TGTGCCAGCAGTTACGGCGGGGGAAGCACAGATACGCAGTATTTT. This encodes CASSYGGGSTDTQYF. J is TRBJ2-3 and V is TRBV6-5; TRBD2 matches 7 bases. The length of the CDR3 is 15 residues. The germline V gene encodes CDR1 MNHEY and CDR2 SVGAGI. With 2 bases clipped from V and 0 bases from J, the junction kept 2 bases outside the gene matches.

This clone was seen only once. The V call is TRBV5-1, the J call TRBJ1-1; a weak D match, TRBD1 (6 bases). CDR3 length equals 14 residues. With 4 bases removed from V and 2 bases from J, the gap between germline ends came to 12 bases. Germline assignment: CDR1 SGHRS and CDR2 YFSETQ. CDR3 nucleotide sequence: TGCGCCAGCAGCCCCCAAGGGGGAAACACTGAAGCTTTCTTT. Translated, it gives CASSPQGGNTEAFF.

V is TRBV5-6 and J is TRBJ1-1; 12 nucleotides match TRBD1. The CDR3 contains 15 residues. CDR1 is SGHDT and CDR2 is YYEEEE in the germline V gene. The junction had 9 bases not matched to a gene; V was cut back by 1 base and J by 11 bases. CDR3 nucleotide sequence: TGTGCCAGCAGCTTGTTTGGGACAGGGGGCACCCCGGCTTTCTTT. Amino acids: CASSLFGTGGTPAFF.

This chain connects TRBV30 to TRBJ2-1; D is undetermined. The V gene lost 0 bases and the J gene lost 0 bases, with 12 bases spanning the gap. Germline assignment: CDR1 GTSNPN and CDR2 SVGIG (reference sequence). The CDR3 runs to 16 residues. The DNA for the CDR3 is TGTGCCTGGAGTGTATCTCGGACCAGCTCCTACAATGAGCAGTTCTTC. Its protein is CAWSVSRTSSYNEQFF.

The rearrangement joins TRBV7-3 to TRBJ2-1, with 9 bases lining up with TRBD1. This CDR3 is built from 14 residues. CDR1 is SGHTA and CDR2 is FQGTGA in the germline V gene. Trimming removed 4 bases from V and 7 bases from J; junction bases left unmatched: 5. The CDR3 DNA is TGTGCCAGCAGCTCCCGACAGGGGGGGAATGAGCAGTTCTTC. It specifies CASSSRQGGNEQFF.

V gene TRBV5-1 combines with J gene TRBJ2-1; 16 bases are a match to TRBD2. V shed 3 bases and J 8 bases; nucleotides not matched to a gene: 2. This CDR3 is built from 15 residues. Germline V lookup: CDR1 SGHRS, CDR2 YFSETQ. Here the CDR3 DNA reads TGCGCCAGCAGCTCCGGGACTAGCGGGGGGGATGAGCAGTTCTTC. Protein: CASSSGTSGGDEQFF.

This clone appeared once. As DNA, the CDR3 is TGCGCCAGCAGCTTGGCTAGCGGGGGCAACACCGGGGAGCTGTTTTTT. Residues: CASSLASGGNTGELFF. The V call is TRBV5-1, the J call TRBJ2-2, with 10 bases fitting TRBD2. CDR3 length: 16 amino acids. Germline V CDR1 and CDR2: SGHRS, YFSETQ. V lost 0 bases, J lost 2 bases, and 1 base stayed unmatched.

The rearrangement uses TRBV2 and TRBJ1-4, with 7 bases aligning to TRBD1. Unmatched junction bases numbered 7, after V lost 6 bases and J lost 12 bases. The length of the CDR3 is 12 residues. The germline V gene encodes CDR1 SNHLY and CDR2 FYNNEI. CDR3 sequence reads: CASRQGLGELFF. CDR3 nucleotide sequence: TGTGCCAGCAGACAGGGGTTAGGTGAACTGTTTTTT.

The chain couples TRBV19 to TRBJ2-2; either TRBD1 or TRBD2 may supply D (5 bases each). This CDR3 contains 14 residues. Germline V CDR1 and CDR2: LNHDA, SQIVND (reference sequence). V was pared by 1 base and J by 6 bases, with 9 bases between. The CDR3 region has the DNA TGTGCCAGTAGTATAGGGGACGGGGCCGGGGAGCTGTTTTTT. Translated, it gives CASSIGDGAGELFF.

The chain combines TRBV19 with TRBJ1-1; D is ambiguous. The germline CDR1 and CDR2 sequences are LNHDA and SQIVND (reference sequence). V was shortened by 9 bases and J by 11 bases, with 13 bases between the two germline ends. CDR3 length: 10 residues. CDR3: CARSGKVAFF. CDR3 in DNA: TGTGCCAGATCGGGGAAAGTTGCTTTCTTT.